Given below is one T cell receptor (beta chain) in context. How the authors handled the data: Amplification of reference gene primers provided the estimated nucleated cell counts. Some clones are missing from TCRdb's copy, which holds only in-frame ones; the method was immunoSEQ multiplex PCR. V and J calls plus clone size are reproduced from that table; the DNA served to infer D and trimming. This table holds about 53,000 clones, 60% to 80% found once. The junction had 10 bases not matched to a gene; V was cut back by 3 bases and J by 5 bases. The CDR3 consists of 17 residues. The germline CDR1 and CDR2 sequences are SGHNT and YENEEA. This specimen comes from a study of blood T cell repertoires in COVID-19. Study overall: Whether acute or convalescent, the COVID-19 samples came from the United States, Italy and Spain.

Sequencing was carried out using peripheral blood. The sequence was obtained from a man aged 65 to 79 with active or convalescent COVID-19. V gene TRBV11-3 combines with J gene TRBJ2-3; 11 bases map to TRBD2. CDR3 bases: TGTGCCAGCAGCTTGTGGGAACTAGCGGGAGTTCGAGATACGCAGTATTTT. This translates into CASSLWELAGVRDTQYF.